This TCR beta chain was identified in a study of beta chain features in type 1 diabetes. Study conclusions and caveats: TCRB CDR3s from Type 1 diabetes patients were moderately but significantly shorter in all four CD4+ subsets.

The CDR3 is 16 residues long. Trimming removed 5 bases from V and 0 bases from J; junction bases left unmatched: 4. From germline, CDR1 is SGHTA and CDR2 FQGTGA. Isolated RNA was reverse transcribed in full, so expressed TCRB transcripts were sequenced. Only in-frame clones appear in the TCRdb table, and some are missing; sequencing was by immunoSEQ multiplex PCR. The sample yields roughly 280,000 clones, 24% seen once. Details on this clone: Its antigen remains unknown.

The clonotype was recovered from a woman in her twenties or thirties with type 1 diabetes. J is TRBJ2-1 and V is TRBV7-3; 10 bases line up with TRBD2. The sample comprised naive CD4+ T cells from blood. The CDR3 here is CASSGSSGSSYNEQFF. The CDR3 DNA follows: TGTGCCAGCAGCGGGTCTAGCGGGAGCTCCTACAATGAGCAGTTCTTC.